These 24 T cell receptor beta chains came from one sample sequenced in a study of blood T cell repertoires in COVID-19. The table came from immunoSEQ multiplex PCR; TCRdb's copy has only in-frame clones and leaves some out. The repertoire holds nearly 80,000 clones, with roughly 80% as singletons. Sequencing was done on a sample of peripheral blood. The source of these receptors is a woman aged 70-85 years with acute or convalescent COVID-19.

This clone showed up just a few times. The chain joins TRBV30 to TRBJ2-3, with 7 positions matching TRBD2. V lost 4 bases to trimming and J lost 0 bases; unmatched junction nucleotides: 4. The CDR3 runs 14 residues. Germline CDR1 and CDR2: GTSNPN and SVGIG (reference sequence). For the CDR3, the DNA is TGTGCCTGGACTAGCGGTTCTAGCACAGATACGCAGTATTTT. Protein sequence: CAWTSGSSTDTQYF.

This chain joins TRBV2 and TRBJ2-1; TRBD1 matches 9 bases. Per the germline V gene, CDR1 is SNHLY and CDR2 is FYNNEI. The CDR3 runs to 14 residues. V shed 3 bases and J 4 bases; nucleotides not matched to a gene: 1. The chain's CDR3 is CASSEGTGYNEQFF. In DNA form, the CDR3 reads TGTGCCAGCAGTGAGGGGACAGGGTACAATGAGCAGTTCTTC. The whole variable domain, remainder taken from reference TRBV2 and TRBJ2-1, is EPEVTQTPSHQVTQMGQEVILRCVPISNHLYFYWYRQILGQKVEFLVSFYNNEISEKSEIFDDQFSVERPDGSNFTLKIRSTKLEDSAMYFCASSEGTGYNEQFFGPGTRLTVL.

The chain has TRBV6-5 and TRBJ2-2; D is possibly TRBD2 (5 bases). Germline CDR1 MNHEY, CDR2 SVGAGI. V lost 5 bases, J lost 4 bases, and 14 bases lay in between. The CDR3 length is 15 residues. Here the CDR3 DNA reads TGTGCCAGCAGTCTAGGACGGACTTCCACCGGGGAGCTGTTTTTT. This translates into CASSLGRTSTGELFF.

This chain joins TRBV19 and TRBJ1-1, with 10 bases lining up with TRBD1. From germline, CDR1 is LNHDA and CDR2 SQIVND (reference sequence). This CDR3 region has 17 residues. V shed 2 bases and J 4 bases; nucleotides not matched to a gene: 10. Written as DNA, the CDR3 is TGTGCCAGTAGTATATATCAACGGACAGGGGGGAGCACTGAAGCTTTCTTT. Translating it yields CASSIYQRTGGSTEAFF.

This chain uses TRBV4-1 with TRBJ2-2, with TRBD2 as a possible D gene (7 bases). Deletions cut 1 base from V and 4 bases from J, with 19 bases between. Per the germline V gene, CDR1 is MGHRA and CDR2 is YSYEKL. The CDR3 length is 18 residues. CDR3 amino acids: CASSQARGGHLITGELFF. The CDR3 nucleotides are TGCGCCAGCAGCCAAGCTAGGGGGGGACACTTAATCACCGGGGAGCTGTTTTTT.

The chain joins TRBV29-1 to TRBJ2-3; possibly TRBD2 for D (6 bases). The CDR3 length is 18 residues. Per germline, CDR1 SQVTM and CDR2 ANQGSEA. Trimming shortened V by 2 bases and J by 3 bases, and 24 bases separated the two germline ends. CDR3 residues: CSVEMGPGLQFYTDTQYF. The CDR3 DNA reads TGCAGCGTTGAAATGGGGCCGGGACTGCAGTTTTATACAGATACGCAGTATTTT.

The V gene is TRBV14, the J gene TRBJ1-2; no clear D gene. CDR3 size: 13 residues. Germline V CDR1 and CDR2: SGHDN, FVKESK. The germline V and J ends were trimmed by 4 bases and 4 bases, with 10 bases remaining between them. CDR3 sequence (DNA): TGTGCCAGCAGCCTCTCACAGAGCTATGGCTACACCTTC. Translating gives CASSLSQSYGYTF. The entire variable domain, with the rest obtained from reference TRBV14 and TRBJ1-2, is as follows: EAGVTQFPSHSVIEKGQTVTLRCDPISGHDNLYWYRRVMGKEIKFLLHFVKESKQDESGMPNNRFLAERTGGTYSTLKVQPAELEDSGVYFCASSLSQSYGYTFGSGTRLTVV.

This chain joins TRBV2 and TRBJ2-7; 8 positions agree with TRBD2. J was trimmed by 6 bases and V by 5 bases; bases with no gene match: 9. Germline CDR1 reads SNHLY; CDR2 reads FYNNEI. CDR3 length: 14 residues. This CDR3 is CASSIQRTSLEQYF. The DNA of the CDR3 is TGTGCCAGCAGTATCCAGCGGACTAGCCTCGAGCAGTACTTC.

The J gene is TRBJ1-1, the V gene TRBV5-1; TRBD1 is a possible D gene (6 bases). CDR1 and CDR2 from the germline V gene are SGHRS and YFSETQ. Trimming cost V 1 base and J 1 base, with 11 bases left between them. CDR3 size: 15 residues. The CDR3 region has the DNA TGCGCCAGCAGCTTGACAGGGAGTGGGAACACTGAAGCTTTCTTT. It codes for CASSLTGSGNTEAFF.

The rearrangement uses TRBV25-1 and TRBJ1-2, with 10 bases identical to TRBD1. The length of the CDR3 is 14 residues. The germline V gene encodes CDR1 MGHDK and CDR2 SYGVNS. The J segment lost 3 bases and the V segment lost 8 bases, leaving 6 bases of the junction unmatched. The CDR3 loop is CASGTGDLYYGYTF. DNA of the CDR3: TGTGCCAGCGGGACAGGGGACCTCTACTATGGCTACACCTTC.

V usage is TRBV5-1 and J usage is TRBJ1-4; D unclear. The CDR3 is 15 amino acids. Trimming removed 4 bases at V and 0 bases at J, with 10 bases between. CDR1 is SGHRS and CDR2 is YFSETQ in the germline V gene. The CDR3 nucleotides read TGCGCCAGCAGCACCACAGTTTCAACTAATGAAAAACTGTTTTTT. It yields the protein CASSTTVSTNEKLFF.

The rearrangement uses TRBV19 and TRBJ1-2; TRBD1 matches 9 bases. Germline assignment: CDR1 LNHDA and CDR2 SQIVND (reference sequence). The trim removed 6 bases at V and 5 bases at J, leaving 7 bases unmatched. This CDR3 comprises 14 residues. The chain's CDR3 is CASSRQGGRYGYTF. CDR3 coding DNA: TGTGCCAGTAGCCGACAGGGGGGTCGGTATGGCTACACCTTC.

The chain is built from TRBV2 and TRBJ1-6; D remains unclear. The CDR3 sequence is 18 residues long. In germline, CDR1 is SNHLY, CDR2 FYNNEI. V lost 7 bases, J lost 0 bases, and 19 bases lay in between. CDR3 sequence reads: CASTRLRTESSYNSPLHF. For the CDR3, the DNA is TGTGCCAGCACCCGATTAAGAACAGAGAGCTCCTATAATTCACCCCTCCACTTT. Full variable domain (outside the CDR3, taken from reference TRBV2 and TRBJ1-6): EPEVTQTPSHQVTQMGQEVILRCVPISNHLYFYWYRQILGQKVEFLVSFYNNEISEKSEIFDDQFSVERPDGSNFTLKIRSTKLEDSAMYFCASTRLRTESSYNSPLHFGNGTRLTVT.

This CDR3 reads CASRVAGDSGELFF. In nucleotides, the CDR3 is TGTGCCAGCAGGGTAGCGGGAGATTCCGGGGAGCTGTTTTTT. The genes are TRBV2 and TRBJ2-2, with TRBD2 matching over 9 bases. This CDR3 is built from 14 residues. With V trimmed by 6 bases and J by 6 bases, 5 bases remained unmatched. Germline V gene sequence: CDR1 SNHLY, CDR2 FYNNEI. The variable domain in full, completed from reference TRBV2 and TRBJ2-2, reads EPEVTQTPSHQVTQMGQEVILRCVPISNHLYFYWYRQILGQKVEFLVSFYNNEISEKSEIFDDQFSVERPDGSNFTLKIRSTKLEDSAMYFCASRVAGDSGELFFGEGSRLTVL.

The rearrangement uses TRBV5-6 and TRBJ2-6; a possible D gene is TRBD2 (5 bases). CDR1 and CDR2 from the germline V gene are SGHDT and YYEEEE. The CDR3 totals 15 residues. V was trimmed by 4 bases and J by 0 bases, leaving 8 bases between them. The CDR3 nucleotides are TGTGCCAGCAGCCCGGGGTACTCTGGGGCCAACGTCCTGACTTTC. This sequence encodes CASSPGYSGANVLTF. The full variable domain, completed using reference TRBV5-6 and TRBJ2-6, is DAGVTQSPTHLIKTRGQQVTLRCSPKSGHDTVSWYQQALGQGPQFIFQYYEEEERQRGNFPDRFSGHQFPNYSSELNVNALLLGDSALYLCASSPGYSGANVLTFGAGSRLTVL.

The chain is built from TRBV9 and TRBJ2-1; 9 bases align to TRBD2. With 4 bases clipped from V and 0 bases from J, the junction kept 5 bases outside the gene matches. The CDR3 spans 16 residues. The germline CDR1 and CDR2 sequences are SGDLS and YYNGEE. The CDR3 DNA follows: TGTGCCAGCAGCTCTAGCGGGACCTACTCCTACAATGAGCAGTTCTTC. Translating it yields CASSSSGTYSYNEQFF. Looking up the rest from reference TRBV9 and TRBJ2-1 gives the full variable domain: DSGVTQTPKHLITATGQRVTLRCSPRSGDLSVYWYQQSLDQGLQFLIQYYNGEERAKGNILERFSAQQFPDLHSELNLSSLELGDSALYFCASSSSGTYSYNEQFFGPGTRLTVL.

The chain has TRBV18 and TRBJ2-5, with D perhaps TRBD1 (6 bases). This CDR3 has 14 amino acids. Deletions cut 6 bases from V and 4 bases from J, with 15 bases between. The germline gives CDR1 KGHSH, CDR2 LQKENI. CDR3 region: CASSPQGLGETQYF. CDR3 nucleotide sequence: TGTGCCAGCTCCCCCCAGGGGCTCGGAGAGACCCAGTACTTC.

This clone showed up just a few times. The J gene is TRBJ2-7, the V gene TRBV2, with D maybe TRBD1 (6 bases). The germline V gene has CDR1 SNHLY and CDR2 FYNNEI. The V end lost 6 bases, the J end lost 2 bases, and 14 bases lay between the germline ends. This CDR3 is 14 amino acids long. The CDR3 loop reads CASSEQGPPYEQYF. As DNA, the CDR3 is TGTGCCAGCAGCGAACAGGGCCCCCCCTACGAGCAGTACTTC.

This rearrangement joins TRBV7-2 to TRBJ2-2; 8 positions agree with TRBD2. Germline loops: CDR1 SGHTA, CDR2 FQGNSA. Trimming cost V 8 bases and J 7 bases; bases outside gene matches: 12. The CDR3 covers 15 residues. Here the CDR3 DNA reads TGTGCCAGCGGCCCACTAGCGGCGTCGGGCGGGGAGCTGTTTTTT. Translation gives CASGPLAASGGELFF.

This rearrangement joins TRBV11-3 to TRBJ2-1; 9 bases fit TRBD1. Trimming at V came to 3 bases and at J to 12 bases, leaving 6 bases not matched to a gene. Germline assignment: CDR1 SGHNT and CDR2 YENEEA. The CDR3 consists of 13 residues. The CDR3 DNA is TGTGCCAGCAGCTTGACATCGGACAGGGGGCAGTTCTTC. Amino acids: CASSLTSDRGQFF.

The chain couples TRBV11-2 to TRBJ2-7; D is ambiguous. The CDR3 consists of 13 residues. The V gene's germline CDR1 is SGHAT and CDR2 FQNNGV. V was shortened by 1 base and J by 3 bases, with 7 bases between the two germline ends. This chain's CDR3 is CASSLAVNYEQYF. DNA for the CDR3: TGTGCCAGCAGCTTAGCAGTAAACTACGAGCAGTACTTC.

This clone was observed once. The V gene is TRBV30, the J gene TRBJ1-2; D is possibly TRBD1 (6 bases). Germline V gene data show CDR1 as GTSNPN and CDR2 as SVGIG (reference sequence). Trimming took off 5 bases at V and 2 bases at J, with 6 bases between the two ends. The CDR3 is 11 amino acids. This chain's CDR3 is CAWDRNYGYTF. DNA for the CDR3: TGTGCCTGGGACAGGAACTATGGCTACACCTTC.

The chain is built from TRBV6-2 or TRBV6-3 and TRBJ2-5; maybe TRBD1 (6 bases). This CDR3 is built from 15 residues. Looked up from germline, CDR1 is MNHEY and CDR2 is SVGEGT. Trimming removed 4 bases at V and 2 bases at J, with 14 bases between. The CDR3 DNA is TGTGCCAGCAGTTCCCAGGGGTGGGATCAAGAGACCCAGTACTTC. As protein: CASSSQGWDQETQYF.

The chain has TRBV3-1 (or the pseudogene TRBV3-2) and TRBJ1-1; no firm D call. Germline CDR1 LGHDT, CDR2 YNNKEL (reference sequence). The CDR3 is made up of 14 amino acids. V was trimmed by 3 bases and J by 1 base, leaving 9 bases between them. CDR3 residues: CASSQRGTNTEAFF. CDR3 bases: TGTGCCAGCAGCCAGCGGGGTACGAACACTGAAGCTTTCTTT.